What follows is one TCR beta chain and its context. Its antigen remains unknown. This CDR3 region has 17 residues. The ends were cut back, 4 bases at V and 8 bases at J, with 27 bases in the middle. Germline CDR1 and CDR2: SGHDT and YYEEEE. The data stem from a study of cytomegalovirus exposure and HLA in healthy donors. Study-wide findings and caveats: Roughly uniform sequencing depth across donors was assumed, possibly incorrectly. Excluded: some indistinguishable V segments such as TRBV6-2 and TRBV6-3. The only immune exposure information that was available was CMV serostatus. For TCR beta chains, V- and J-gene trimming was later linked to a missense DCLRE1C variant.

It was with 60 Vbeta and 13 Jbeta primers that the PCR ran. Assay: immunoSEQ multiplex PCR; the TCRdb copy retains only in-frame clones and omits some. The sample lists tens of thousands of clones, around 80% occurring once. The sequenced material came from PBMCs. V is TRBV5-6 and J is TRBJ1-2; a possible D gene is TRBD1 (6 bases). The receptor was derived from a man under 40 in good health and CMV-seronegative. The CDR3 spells CASSPRGTQGSVEGYTF. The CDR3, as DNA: TGTGCCAGCAGCCCGCGTGGGACACAAGGCTCAGTAGAGGGCTACACCTTC.